The 14 T cell receptor beta chains in this list originate from one sample, sequenced in a study of graft-versus-host responses after intestinal transplantation. Sequencing used immunoSEQ multiplex PCR; TCRdb keeps in-frame clones, though not all of them. The sample lists about 25,000 clones, roughly four fifths occurring once. Antigens of these TCRs are unknown. This specimen was unstimulated CD8+ T cells sorted from spleen or lymph node cells, taken before transplant. The receptors here all came from a human donor who was the organ donor for an intestinal transplant.

CDR3 in amino acids: CASSPAAYDTDTQYF. Here the CDR3 DNA reads TGCGCCAGCAGCCCTGCAGCCTACGACACAGATACGCAGTATTTT. This chain links TRBV4-1 with TRBJ2-3; D uncertain. Trimming took off 4 bases at V and 2 bases at J, with 13 bases between the two ends. The V gene's germline CDR1 is MGHRA and CDR2 YSYEKL. The CDR3 length is 15 residues.

The rearrangement joins TRBV5-6 to TRBJ2-5; either TRBD1 or TRBD2 may supply D (5 bases each). CDR3 size: 14 residues. The V end was cut by 5 bases, the J end by 5 bases, with 16 bases between. From germline, CDR1 is SGHDT and CDR2 YYEEEE. The CDR3 sequence is CASSSVRGLETQYF. In DNA form, the CDR3 reads TGTGCCAGCAGTTCAGTGAGGGGCCTCGAGACCCAGTACTTC.

V and J are TRBV4-1 and TRBJ2-2, with D possibly being TRBD1 or TRBD2 (5 bases each). The CDR3 covers 12 residues. CDR1 MGHRA and CDR2 YSYEKL come from the germline V gene. V lost 9 bases and J lost 4, with 9 bases in between. CDR3 in DNA: TGCGCCAGTGGGGGTGCCACCGGGGAGCTGTTTTTT. As protein: CASGGATGELFF.

V is TRBV5-4 and J is TRBJ1-2; weak D call: TRBD1 (5 bases). Germline CDR1 reads SGHNT; CDR2 reads YYREEE (reference sequence). CDR3 length: 14 residues. The V end was cut by 2 bases, the J end by 8 bases, with 16 bases between. CDR3 loop: CASSFGHDPRGYTF. The DNA of the CDR3 is TGTGCCAGCAGCTTCGGACACGACCCCAGAGGCTACACCTTC.

The chain has TRBV9 and TRBJ2-5, with 8 bases matching TRBD2. The CDR3 runs 14 residues. The germline gives CDR1 SGDLS, CDR2 YYNGEE. Losses at the gene ends were 0 bases for V and 5 bases for J; bases not matched to a gene: 3. CDR3 bases: TGTGCCAGCAGCGTAGCGGGGGGGCATGAGACCCAGTACTTC. It encodes CASSVAGGHETQYF.

The rearrangement links TRBV11-2 to TRBJ2-1; D possibly corresponds to TRBD2 (5 bases). Germline V CDR1 and CDR2: SGHAT, FQNNGV. The CDR3 is made up of 13 amino acids. The CDR3 sequence is CATSGLSYNEQFF. Written as DNA, the CDR3 is TGTGCGACGAGTGGACTCTCCTACAATGAGCAGTTCTTC.

The rearrangement joins TRBV5-6 to TRBJ2-7, with D unresolved. This CDR3 is built from 15 residues. In germline, CDR1 is SGHDT, CDR2 YYEEEE. V gave up 6 bases and J gave up 3 bases, with 19 bases separating them. The CDR3 loop is CASTLEAGPYYEQYF. CDR3 nucleotides: TGTGCCAGCACCCTCGAGGCAGGCCCCTACTACGAGCAGTACTTC.

This clone has just a few counts. This rearrangement joins TRBV27 to TRBJ1-2, with D possibly being TRBD1 (5 bases). V lost 4 bases to trimming and J lost 4 bases, with 7 bases between them. CDR1 is MNHEY, CDR2 SMNVEV, per germline (reference sequence). This CDR3 contains 12 residues. The CDR3 DNA reads as TGTGCCAGCAGTTCGGGGGGCTATGGCTACACCTTC. Its translation is CASSSGGYGYTF.

The chain couples TRBV6-1 to TRBJ1-3; no clear D gene. The CDR3 consists of 13 residues. V was shortened by 10 bases and J by 6 bases, with 16 bases between the two germline ends. Germline V gives CDR1 MNHNS, CDR2 SASEGT. The CDR3 DNA is TGTGCCACCGCGGACTGGCTTGAAAACACCATATATTTT. Amino acids: CATADWLENTIYF.

In its sample, this clone was seen once. The chain recombines TRBV15 with TRBJ2-3; 11 bases line up with TRBD1. V lost 3 bases to trimming and J lost 4 bases; unmatched junction nucleotides: 6. CDR1 LNHNV and CDR2 YYDKDF come from the germline V gene (reference sequence). This CDR3 is 16 amino acids long. The CDR3 protein is CATSRGQGVWADTQYF. The CDR3 DNA reads TGTGCCACCAGCAGGGGACAGGGGGTATGGGCAGATACGCAGTATTTT.

V usage is TRBV19 and J usage is TRBJ2-7; TRBD2 aligns across 10 bases. Germline CDR1 is LNHDA and CDR2 is SQIVND (reference sequence). CDR3 length: 15 amino acids. V gave up 3 bases and J gave up 2 bases; unmatched junction bases: 4. The CDR3 sequence is CASSMRSGRAYEQYF. The CDR3 nucleotides are TGTGCCAGTAGTATGAGAAGCGGGAGGGCCTACGAGCAGTACTTC.

This sequence joins TRBV29-1 and TRBJ2-3; tentatively, D is TRBD2 (6 bases). Germline loops: CDR1 SQVTM, CDR2 ANQGSEA. The CDR3 runs to 15 residues. The V gene lost 0 bases and the J gene lost 5 bases, with 15 bases spanning the gap. CDR3 sequence: CSVEDLGGTGDTQYF. CDR3 nucleotide sequence: TGCAGCGTTGAAGATCTTGGAGGGACGGGAGATACGCAGTATTTT.

Only a few counts were recorded for this clone. The rearrangement uses TRBV2 and TRBJ2-7; weak D call: TRBD2 (6 bases). The CDR3 consists of 13 residues. Trimming removed 4 bases at V and 2 bases at J, with 9 bases between. Germline assignment: CDR1 SNHLY and CDR2 FYNNEI. For the CDR3, the DNA is TGTGCCAGCAGTGTCGGGACTGCCTACGAGCAGTACTTC. It codes for CASSVGTAYEQYF.

The chain has TRBV4-1 and TRBJ1-2, with a possible D match to TRBD1 (6 bases). The CDR3 has 16 residues. The V gene's germline CDR1 is MGHRA and CDR2 YSYEKL. The V end was cut by 0 bases, the J end by 4 bases, with 15 bases between. CDR3 DNA sequence: TGCGCCAGCAGCCAAGAATGGGACATACTGGCCTATGGCTACACCTTC. This codes for CASSQEWDILAYGYTF.